Listed below are T cell receptor beta chains from one sample, sequenced in a study of cytomegalovirus exposure and HLA in healthy donors. Some clones are missing from TCRdb's copy, which holds only in-frame ones; the method was immunoSEQ multiplex PCR. The sample records about 160,000 clones, roughly 80% being singletons. Source material: PBMCs. The receptors come from a woman in her twenties or thirties in good health and CMV-seropositive. The CDR3 runs from the conserved cysteine through the conserved F or W. D genes are given only for firm matches. Clone size, where shown, is once, few, many, or a class for clones that have expanded.

clone size: NA
V gene: TRBV25-1
J gene: TRBJ1-1
D gene: NA
CDR3 protein: CASSEYKGGSTEAFF
CDR3 DNA: TGTGCCAGCAGTGAATATAAGGGGGGGAGCACTGAAGCTTTCTTT

clone size: NA
V gene: TRBV5-1
J gene: TRBJ1-4
D gene: TRBD1
CDR3 protein: CASSLDRGRIEKLFF
CDR3 DNA: TGCGCCAGCAGCTTGGACAGGGGCAGAATTGAAAAACTGTTTTTT

clone size: NA
V gene: TRBV6-1
J gene: TRBJ1-2
D gene: TRBD1
CDR3 protein: CASTRTGAFNYGYTF
CDR3 DNA: TGTGCCAGCACTAGGACAGGGGCCTTTAACTATGGCTACACCTTC

clone size: few
V gene: TRBV5-1
J gene: TRBJ1-2
D gene: NA
CDR3 protein: CASSLDRYGYTF
CDR3 DNA: TGCGCCAGCAGCTTGGATAGATATGGCTACACCTTC

clone size: NA
V gene: TRBV15
J gene: TRBJ1-4
D gene: NA
CDR3 protein: CATSRAGRFNEKLFF
CDR3 DNA: TGTGCCACCAGCAGAGCAGGCAGATTTAATGAAAAACTGTTTTTT

clone size: NA
V gene: TRBV7-2
J gene: TRBJ2-2
D gene: TRBD1
CDR3 protein: CASSLFRGGQGTGELFF
CDR3 DNA: TGTGCCAGCAGCTTATTTAGGGGGGGACAGGGAACCGGGGAGCTGTTTTTT

clone size: NA
V gene: TRBV12-2
J gene: TRBJ1-5
D gene: NA
CDR3 protein: CASRLVEVTQKNSNQPQHF
CDR3 DNA: TGTGCAAGTCGCTTAGTCGAGGTGACCCAAAAGAATAGCAATCAGCCCCAGCATTTT

clone size: NA
V gene: TRBV28
J gene: TRBJ2-4
D gene: NA
CDR3 protein: CASSKTGVLNIQYF
CDR3 DNA: TGTGCCAGCAGTAAGACAGGAGTTCTTAACATTCAGTACTTC

clone size: NA
V gene: TRBV13
J gene: TRBJ2-5
D gene: NA
CDR3 protein: CASSFPEETQYF
CDR3 DNA: TGTGCCAGCAGCTTCCCAGAAGAGACCCAGTACTTC

clone size: NA
V gene: TRBV6-1
J gene: TRBJ2-1
D gene: NA
CDR3 protein: CASSELAGSSYNEQFF
CDR3 DNA: TGTGCCAGCAGTGAACTGGCAGGGTCCTCCTACAATGAGCAGTTCTTC

clone size: NA
V gene: TRBV6-6
J gene: TRBJ2-3
D gene: NA
CDR3 protein: CASTSPRTFTDTQYF
CDR3 DNA: TGTGCCAGCACCTCCCCCCGGACATTCACAGATACGCAGTATTTT

clone size: NA
V gene: TRBV5-1
J gene: TRBJ1-1
D gene: TRBD1
CDR3 protein: CASSRDRVKGAEAFF
CDR3 DNA: TGCGCCAGCAGCCGGGACAGGGTCAAAGGAGCTGAAGCTTTCTTT

clone size: NA
V gene: TRBV15
J gene: TRBJ2-3
D gene: NA
CDR3 protein: CATSRTPSSTQYF
CDR3 DNA: TGTGCCACCAGCAGAACCCCTTCCAGTACGCAGTATTTT

clone size: NA
V gene: TRBV6-5
J gene: TRBJ1-2
D gene: NA
CDR3 protein: CASSPGYGYTF
CDR3 DNA: TGTGCCAGCAGTCCAGGGTATGGCTACACCTTC

clone size: once
V gene: TRBV7-9
J gene: TRBJ2-3
D gene: NA
CDR3 protein: CASTHRGANTDTQYF
CDR3 DNA: TGTGCCAGCACCCATCGGGGGGCAAACACAGATACGCAGTATTTT

clone size: once
V gene: TRBV2
J gene: TRBJ2-7
D gene: TRBD1
CDR3 protein: CASRAGTDSYEQYF
CDR3 DNA: TGTGCCAGCAGGGCCGGGACAGACTCCTACGAGCAGTACTTC

clone size: NA
V gene: TRBV6-5
J gene: TRBJ1-2
D gene: NA
CDR3 protein: CASSRQRGYGYTF
CDR3 DNA: TGTGCCAGCTCTCGGCAGCGGGGCTATGGCTACACCTTC

clone size: NA
V gene: TRBV7-2
J gene: TRBJ1-4
D gene: NA
CDR3 protein: CASSTYRVPNEKLFF
CDR3 DNA: TGTGCCAGCAGCACTTACAGGGTTCCTAATGAAAAACTGTTTTTT

clone size: NA
V gene: TRBV14
J gene: TRBJ1-6
D gene: TRBD1
CDR3 protein: CASSRRQGSRSPLHF
CDR3 DNA: TGTGCCAGCAGCCGCCGACAGGGCTCGAGGTCACCCCTCCACTTT

clone size: NA
V gene: TRBV10-3
J gene: TRBJ2-3
D gene: NA
CDR3 protein: CAISLTYGVTDTQYF
CDR3 DNA: TGTGCCATCAGCCTAACCTACGGGGTCACAGATACGCAGTATTTT

clone size: NA
V gene: TRBV2
J gene: TRBJ1-3
D gene: NA
CDR3 protein: CASKRGQPGNTIYF
CDR3 DNA: TGTGCCAGCAAGCGGGGGCAACCTGGAAACACCATATATTTT

clone size: NA
V gene: TRBV5-1
J gene: TRBJ1-2
D gene: NA
CDR3 protein: CASSVDIRNYGYTF
CDR3 DNA: TGCGCCAGCAGCGTGGACATACGCAACTATGGCTACACCTTC

clone size: NA
V gene: TRBV5-1
J gene: TRBJ2-3
D gene: NA
CDR3 protein: CASSSSGYTDTQYF
CDR3 DNA: TGCGCCAGCAGCTCGAGCGGCTACACAGATACGCAGTATTTT

clone size: NA
V gene: TRBV4-1
J gene: TRBJ1-5
D gene: NA
CDR3 protein: CASSRKTTGVQPQHF
CDR3 DNA: TGCGCCAGCAGCCGGAAGACGACGGGGGTTCAGCCCCAGCATTTT

clone size: NA
V gene: TRBV5-6
J gene: TRBJ2-7
D gene: NA
CDR3 protein: CASSLEGAYEQYF
CDR3 DNA: TGTGCCAGCAGCTTGGAGGGAGCTTACGAGCAGTACTTC

clone size: once
V gene: TRBV4-3
J gene: TRBJ1-1
D gene: TRBD1
CDR3 protein: CASSQQTGGTEAFF
CDR3 DNA: TGCGCCAGCAGCCAACAGACAGGGGGCACTGAAGCTTTCTTT

clone size: NA
V gene: TRBV30
J gene: TRBJ1-2
D gene: NA
CDR3 protein: CAWSVLTGGNYGYTF
CDR3 DNA: TGTGCCTGGAGTGTACTGACAGGCGGGAACTATGGCTACACCTTC

clone size: NA
V gene: TRBV13
J gene: TRBJ1-1
D gene: NA
CDR3 protein: CASSSLSPNTEAFF
CDR3 DNA: TGTGCCAGCAGCTCCCTTAGCCCGAACACTGAAGCTTTCTTT

clone size: NA
V gene: TRBV7-3
J gene: TRBJ1-1
D gene: TRBD1
CDR3 protein: CASSLIGTGGTEAFF
CDR3 DNA: TGTGCCAGCAGCTTAATCGGGACAGGGGGCACTGAAGCTTTCTTT

clone size: NA
V gene: TRBV5-1
J gene: TRBJ2-6
D gene: NA
CDR3 protein: CASSAGHLPGAGANVLTF
CDR3 DNA: TGCGCCAGCAGCGCCGGACACCTCCCTGGAGCTGGGGCCAACGTCCTGACTTTC

clone size: NA
V gene: TRBV11-2
J gene: TRBJ2-1
D gene: TRBD2
CDR3 protein: CASSLGLAGGQNEQFF
CDR3 DNA: TGTGCCAGCAGCTTGGGACTAGCGGGGGGGCAAAATGAGCAGTTCTTC

clone size: NA
V gene: TRBV28
J gene: TRBJ1-3
D gene: NA
CDR3 protein: CASSSRDIGRLSGNTIYF
CDR3 DNA: TGTGCCAGCAGTTCCCGGGACATAGGACGGCTCTCTGGAAACACCATATATTTT

clone size: NA
V gene: TRBV9
J gene: TRBJ2-7
D gene: TRBD1
CDR3 protein: CASSPSDRGPSNIYEQYF
CDR3 DNA: TGTGCCAGCAGCCCTTCCGACAGGGGGCCTTCAAATATTTACGAGCAGTACTTC

clone size: few
V gene: TRBV5-4
J gene: TRBJ2-7
D gene: NA
CDR3 protein: CASSLAGGPAQYF
CDR3 DNA: TGTGCCAGCAGCTTGGCCGGAGGTCCGGCGCAGTACTTC

clone size: NA
V gene: TRBV25-1
J gene: TRBJ1-2
D gene: TRBD1
CDR3 protein: CASSEYVQGVDGYTF
CDR3 DNA: TGTGCCAGCAGTGAATACGTACAGGGGGTAGATGGCTACACCTTC

clone size: once
V gene: TRBV19
J gene: TRBJ2-7
D gene: TRBD1
CDR3 protein: CARHKTDRDNEQYF
CDR3 DNA: TGTGCCAGACACAAAACGGACAGGGACAACGAGCAGTACTTC

clone size: NA
V gene: TRBV7-9
J gene: TRBJ1-4
D gene: NA
CDR3 protein: CASSYTGGEHEKLFF
CDR3 DNA: TGTGCCAGCAGCTATACCGGGGGAGAGCATGAAAAACTGTTTTTT

clone size: NA
V gene: TRBV27
J gene: TRBJ2-1
D gene: TRBD1
CDR3 protein: CASSPRQGGSYNEQFF
CDR3 DNA: TGTGCCAGCAGCCCACGACAGGGCGGCTCCTACAATGAGCAGTTCTTC

clone size: NA
V gene: TRBV25-1
J gene: TRBJ2-2
D gene: TRBD1
CDR3 protein: CASRTDRAGELFF
CDR3 DNA: TGTGCCAGCAGGACGGACAGGGCCGGGGAGCTGTTTTTT

clone size: NA
V gene: TRBV7-6
J gene: TRBJ2-7
D gene: NA
CDR3 protein: CASSVFRGYEQYF
CDR3 DNA: TGTGCCAGCAGCGTATTCAGGGGCTACGAGCAGTACTTC

clone size: NA
V gene: TRBV11-2
J gene: TRBJ2-5
D gene: NA
CDR3 protein: CASSTSWGRETQYF
CDR3 DNA: TGTGCCAGCAGCACCTCCTGGGGCCGGGAGACCCAGTACTTC

clone size: NA
V gene: TRBV28
J gene: TRBJ1-3
D gene: NA
CDR3 protein: CASSQPLTIYF
CDR3 DNA: TGTGCCAGCAGTCAACCACTCACCATATATTTT

clone size: NA
V gene: TRBV4-3
J gene: TRBJ2-1
D gene: TRBD2
CDR3 protein: CASSRVSRSGGAGGYNEQFF
CDR3 DNA: TGCGCCAGCAGCCGAGTTTCGAGGAGCGGGGGGGCAGGTGGCTACAATGAGCAGTTCTTC

clone size: NA
V gene: TRBV5-4
J gene: TRBJ2-5
D gene: NA
CDR3 protein: CASSLDFQGETQYF
CDR3 DNA: TGTGCCAGCAGCTTGGATTTCCAGGGGGAGACCCAGTACTTC